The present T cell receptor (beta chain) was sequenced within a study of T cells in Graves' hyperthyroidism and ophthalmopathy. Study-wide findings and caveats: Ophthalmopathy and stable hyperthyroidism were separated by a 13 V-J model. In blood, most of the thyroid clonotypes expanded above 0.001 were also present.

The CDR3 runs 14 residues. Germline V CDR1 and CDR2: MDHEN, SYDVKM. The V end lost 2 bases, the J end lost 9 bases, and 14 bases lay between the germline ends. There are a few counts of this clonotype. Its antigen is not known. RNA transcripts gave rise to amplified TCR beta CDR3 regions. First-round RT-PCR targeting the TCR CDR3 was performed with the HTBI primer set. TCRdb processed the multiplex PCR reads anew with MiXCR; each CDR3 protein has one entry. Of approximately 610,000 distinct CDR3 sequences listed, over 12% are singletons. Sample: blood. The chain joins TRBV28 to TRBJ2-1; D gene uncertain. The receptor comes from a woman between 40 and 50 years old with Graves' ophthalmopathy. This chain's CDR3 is CASSLGSQASEQFF. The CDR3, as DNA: TGTGCCAGCAGTTTAGGGTCGCAGGCGAGTGAGCAGTTCTTC.